Listed here are 4 T cell receptor beta chains from one sample, sequenced in a study of cytomegalovirus exposure and HLA in healthy donors. This PCR relied on a set of 60 Vbeta primers and 13 Jbeta primers. The method was immunoSEQ multiplex PCR; TCRdb's version includes in-frame clones alone and lacks a portion of them. Of some 170,000 clones detected, approximately 80% appear once; the ten largest clones hold 4% to 5%. Sequences were obtained from PBMCs. The receptor source for this set is a woman aged 18-29 years in good health and CMV-seropositive.

This clone was seen a handful of times. The chain is built from TRBV10-3 and TRBJ2-7; 7 nucleotides line up with TRBD1. CDR3 size: 13 residues. V gave up 6 bases and J gave up 5 bases; unmatched junction bases: 7. Per the germline V gene, CDR1 is ENHRY and CDR2 is SYGVKD. The CDR3 protein is CAISYRGKDEQYF. The CDR3 coding sequence is TGTGCCATCAGCTACAGGGGTAAGGACGAGCAGTACTTC.

In this sample, this clone turned up a few times. The chain links TRBV15 to TRBJ1-2; 9 nucleotides agree with TRBD1. V shed 3 bases and J 6 bases; nucleotides not matched to a gene: 14. The CDR3 loop spans 17 amino acids. Per germline, CDR1 LNHNV and CDR2 YYDKDF (reference sequence). The CDR3 protein is CATSSLFETGGPHGYTF. DNA of the CDR3: TGTGCCACCAGCAGCCTGTTCGAAACAGGGGGCCCCCATGGCTACACCTTC.

This clone was counted ten times or more. The chain joins TRBV5-6 to TRBJ2-7, with D maybe TRBD1 (6 bases). In germline, CDR1 is SGHDT, CDR2 YYEEEE. Trimming stripped 4 bases from V and 9 bases from J, with 17 bases between. The CDR3 consists of 13 residues. The CDR3 is CASSHIDRQVQYF. CDR3 DNA: TGTGCCAGCAGCCACATCGACCGACAGGTGCAGTACTTC.

The rearrangement links TRBV10-3 to TRBJ2-7, with a weak D call TRBD1 (6 bases). CDR1 is ENHRY and CDR2 is SYGVKD in the germline V gene. V lost 4 bases and J lost 6, with 7 bases in between. This CDR3 has 11 residues. The CDR3 is CAISAQGEQYF. For the CDR3, the DNA is TGTGCCATCAGTGCACAGGGCGAGCAGTACTTC.